Below, 24 T cell receptor beta chains from the same sample are listed, as sequenced in a study of blood T cells in healthy people across ages. PCR was performed a second time for roughly 7 to 11 cycles using a sample-barcoded 5' primer and a J-beta primer mix. TCRdb called the 5' RACE reads again in MiXCR, with one record for every CDR3 protein. This sample carries 1,300,000 or so distinct CDR3 sequences, around 55% of them seen once, and the ten largest clones take roughly 7%. The sequenced sample consisted of blood. All receptors come from a man younger than 35 in good health.

The chain has TRBV12-3 or TRBV12-4 and TRBJ2-1, with 8 nucleotides matching TRBD2. The ends lost 6 bases at V and 7 bases at J; junction bases unmatched: 14. The CDR3 is 16 residues long. CDR3 residues: CASSWGERGPWNEQFF. In nucleotides, the CDR3 is TGTGCCAGCAGCTGGGGGGAGCGGGGGCCTTGGAATGAGCAGTTCTTC.

The J gene is TRBJ2-3, the V gene TRBV12-3 or TRBV12-4, with unresolved D. V lost 10 bases, J lost 7 bases, and 15 bases lay in between. This CDR3 is built from 12 residues. The chain's CDR3 is CATRVFGYTQYF. In nucleotides, the CDR3 is TGTGCCACCCGAGTCTTCGGATATACGCAGTATTTT.

The chain uses TRBV27 and TRBJ1-2, with a weak D call TRBD1 (6 bases). The CDR3 has 15 amino acids. Per germline, CDR1 MNHEY and CDR2 SMNVEV (reference sequence). V lost 5 bases and J lost 1, with 14 bases in between. Written as DNA, the CDR3 is TGTGCCAGCAGTCGGAGGGGGTGGGATAACTATGGCTACACCTTC. Encoded protein: CASSRRGWDNYGYTF.

This clonotype was seen once. The CDR3, as DNA: TGTGCCAGCAGCTTAGGAATTCGAGGGCATACGCAGTATTTT. Translating gives CASSLGIRGHTQYF. J is TRBJ2-3 and V is TRBV7-2, with D tentatively TRBD2 (5 bases). Trimming cost V 1 base and J 7 bases, with 12 bases left between them. Germline CDR1 SGHTA, CDR2 FQGNSA. This CDR3 contains 14 residues.

This clonotype was found many times. The gene calls are TRBV20-1 and TRBJ2-1; 7 nucleotides align to TRBD2. J was trimmed by 5 bases and V by 0 bases; bases with no gene match: 4. The CDR3 extends over 14 amino acids. Germline V lookup: CDR1 DFQATT, CDR2 SNEGSKA (reference sequence). The chain's CDR3 is CSARDVTSHNEQFF. CDR3 DNA: TGCAGTGCTAGAGATGTGACTAGCCACAATGAGCAGTTCTTC.

As to this clonotype: This may be a read error, as it is one base from a much larger clone. The rearrangement joins TRBV12-3 or TRBV12-4 to TRBJ2-7; 8 bases align to TRBD1. The trim removed 7 bases at V and 1 base at J, leaving 6 bases unmatched. The CDR3 totals 14 residues. CDR3 sequence reads: CASTDGQGSYEQYF. CDR3 nucleotides: TGTGCCAGCACCGACGGACAGGGATCCTACGAGCAGTACTTC.

This clonotype showed up just a few times. The genes are TRBV11-1 and TRBJ1-1; D ambiguous. The germline V gene has CDR1 SGHAT and CDR2 FQDESV (reference sequence). Trimming removed 8 bases from V and 5 bases from J, with 9 bases in between. CDR3 size: 11 residues. The CDR3 DNA reads TGTGCCAGCTCCGCTGCGACTGAAGCTTTCTTT. Its protein is CASSAATEAFF.

This sequence joins TRBV5-1 and TRBJ1-1, with D unclear. V gave up 3 bases and J gave up 4 bases, with 19 bases separating them. The CDR3 covers 16 residues. The V gene's germline CDR1 is SGHRS and CDR2 YFSETQ. CDR3 coding DNA: TGCGCCAGCAGCTCAGATACCGGGAATCTAGGCACTGAAGCTTTCTTT. Protein sequence: CASSSDTGNLGTEAFF.

This clonotype has more than one count but fewer than ten. CDR3 in DNA: TGTGCCAGCAGTAAGGGACAGGAGTATAATTCACCCCTCCACTTT. The encoded protein is CASSKGQEYNSPLHF. The V gene is TRBV27, the J gene TRBJ1-6; 8 nucleotides align to TRBD1. V shed 5 bases and J 4 bases; nucleotides not matched to a gene: 4. Germline V lookup: CDR1 MNHEY, CDR2 SMNVEV (reference sequence). This CDR3 is built from 15 residues.

This clonotype has only a few counts. The CDR3 protein is CASQPGTRAGELFF. The CDR3 coding sequence is TGTGCCTCCCAGCCAGGGACGCGGGCCGGGGAGCTGTTTTTT. V is TRBV12-3 or TRBV12-4 and J is TRBJ2-2; TRBD1 or TRBD2 may be the D gene (5 bases each). Trimming stripped 11 bases from V and 6 bases from J, with 19 bases between. CDR3 size: 14 residues.

Concerning this clonotype: One end of the junction does not line up with germline, which may come from a read error. This chain links TRBV4-2 with TRBJ2-4; D is perhaps TRBD1 (6 bases). The J call may not be correct, given that the DNA end is closer to TRBJ2-7. This CDR3 contains 15 residues. Germline V gene lookup returns CDR1 LGHNA and CDR2 YNFKEQ. CDR3 DNA sequence: TGTGCCGGCAGCCAAGAACGGCAGGGGTCATACGAGCAGTACTTC. Protein product: CAGSQERQGSYEQYF.

This clonotype was detected a few times. The chain couples TRBV29-1 to TRBJ2-5; TRBD1 or TRBD2 may be the D gene (5 bases each). This CDR3 comprises 12 residues. V gave up 7 bases and J gave up 4 bases, with 13 bases separating them. Per the germline V gene, CDR1 is SQVTM and CDR2 is ANQGSEA. CDR3: CSAWAGAETQYF. The CDR3 bases are TGCAGCGCTTGGGCCGGGGCAGAGACCCAGTACTTC. Based on the CDR3 plus reference TRBV29-1 and TRBJ2-5, the full variable domain is SAVISQKPSRDICQRGTSLTIQCQVDSQVTMMFWYRQQPGQSLTLIATANQGSEATYESGFVIDKFPISRPNLTFSTLTVSNMSPEDSSIYLCSAWAGAETQYFGPGTRLLVL.

In its sample, this clonotype was seen a few times. The chain links TRBV25-1 to TRBJ2-7; perhaps TRBD2 as D (5 bases). The CDR3 is 15 amino acids. Germline V lookup: CDR1 MGHDK, CDR2 SYGVNS. Trimming pared 4 bases from V and 0 bases from J, leaving 13 bases between. CDR3 in amino acids: CASSVEEVSSYEQYF. The CDR3 DNA reads TGTGCCAGCAGTGTAGAGGAGGTTAGCTCCTACGAGCAGTACTTC.

This chain joins TRBV4-2 and TRBJ2-2; TRBD2 might be the D (6 bases). V lost 0 bases, J lost 7 bases, and 9 bases lay in between. Germline V gene lookup returns CDR1 LGHNA and CDR2 YNFKEQ. The CDR3 extends over 14 amino acids. The CDR3, as DNA: TGTGCCAGCAGCCAAGATACCGGGAGCGGGGAGCTGTTTTTT. Translated: CASSQDTGSGELFF.

Details on this clonotype: This may stem from a read error, because a much larger clone lies one nucleotide away. This sequence joins TRBV6-2 or TRBV6-3 and TRBJ1-1; D not resolved. The CDR3 is 11 amino acids. CDR1 and CDR2 from the germline V gene are MNHEY and SVGEGT. Trimming took off 6 bases at V and 2 bases at J, with 4 bases between the two ends. CDR3 amino acids: CASRYNTEAFF. For the CDR3, the DNA is TGTGCCAGCAGGTACAACACTGAAGCTTTCTTT.

This chain links TRBV12-3 or TRBV12-4 with TRBJ1-4; 10 bases match TRBD1. V gave up 7 bases and J gave up 8 bases; unmatched junction bases: 10. This CDR3 is 15 amino acids long. The CDR3 DNA reads as TGTGCCAGCACTGTATCCGGGACAGGGGAAGAAAAACTGTTTTTT. This translates into CASTVSGTGEEKLFF.

The chain uses TRBV10-3 and TRBJ2-1; tentative D call: TRBD2 (6 bases). The V gene's germline CDR1 is ENHRY and CDR2 SYGVKD. The CDR3 contains 14 residues. V was trimmed by 3 bases and J by 8 bases, leaving 14 bases between them. The CDR3 loop is CAISEGTSGDEQFF. In DNA, the CDR3 is TGTGCCATCAGTGAAGGGACTTCCGGGGATGAGCAGTTCTTC.

This chain connects TRBV3-1 to TRBJ1-6; unclear D gene. The CDR3 sequence is 14 residues long. Germline lookup yields CDR1 LGHDT and CDR2 YNNKEL (reference sequence). V lost 6 bases and J lost 8, with 14 bases in between. The CDR3 DNA reads as TGTGCCAGCAGGAAGAGCGACTCTTATTCACCCCTCCACTTT. Its translation: CASRKSDSYSPLHF.

This chain connects TRBV3-1 to TRBJ2-7, with 9 bases lining up with TRBD2. There are 17 residues in the CDR3. Germline loops: CDR1 LGHDT, CDR2 YNNKEL (reference sequence). Germline trimming cut 4 bases from V and 5 bases from J; bases unmatched to any gene: 15. The CDR3, as DNA: TGTGCCAGCAGCCGGGCGGGGGGGGCCTCCTTCGGGCACGAGCAGTACTTC. Amino acid sequence: CASSRAGGASFGHEQYF.

This chain connects TRBV20-1 to TRBJ2-2; D is possibly TRBD1 or TRBD2 (5 bases each). The germline V and J ends were trimmed by 3 bases and 3 bases, with 11 bases remaining between them. This CDR3 region has 14 residues. Germline V lookup: CDR1 DFQATT, CDR2 SNEGSKA (reference sequence). CDR3 in amino acids: CSASAGSDTGELFF. CDR3 nucleotides: TGCAGTGCTAGCGCAGGGAGCGACACCGGGGAGCTGTTTTTT.

The chain joins TRBV29-1 to TRBJ2-5, with D perhaps matching TRBD1 (6 bases). V was shortened by 6 bases and J by 1 base, with 12 bases between the two germline ends. CDR1 and CDR2 from the germline V gene are SQVTM and ANQGSEA. This CDR3 comprises 13 residues. CDR3 residues: CSVPVGGQETQYF. DNA of the CDR3: TGCAGCGTCCCGGTAGGGGGCCAAGAGACCCAGTACTTC.

The V and J genes are TRBV3-1 and TRBJ2-5; D remains unclear. Germline CDR1 reads LGHDT; CDR2 reads YNNKEL (reference sequence). The CDR3 sequence is 16 residues long. V was clipped by 0 bases and J by 5 bases, with 16 bases between them. This chain's CDR3 is CASSQEGNQRFETQYF. The CDR3 DNA reads TGTGCCAGCAGCCAAGAGGGCAACCAGAGATTCGAGACCCAGTACTTC.

The chain uses TRBV5-6 and TRBJ2-1; maybe TRBD1 (5 bases). The V and J ends lost 4 bases and 10 bases respectively, with 12 bases between them. This CDR3 has 12 residues. The V gene's germline CDR1 is SGHDT and CDR2 YYEEEE. CDR3 sequence: CASSALAGEQFF. The CDR3 nucleotides are TGTGCCAGCAGCGCTCTGGCAGGGGAGCAGTTCTTC. Drawing the rest from reference TRBV5-6 and TRBJ2-1, the complete variable domain is DAGVTQSPTHLIKTRGQQVTLRCSPKSGHDTVSWYQQALGQGPQFIFQYYEEEERQRGNFPDRFSGHQFPNYSSELNVNALLLGDSALYLCASSALAGEQFFGPGTRLTVL.

This chain links TRBV6-6 with TRBJ2-1; perhaps TRBD2 as D (5 bases). Trimming left V 9 bases short and J 7 bases short, with 10 bases between. Germline V CDR1 and CDR2: MNHNY, SVGAGI (reference sequence). The CDR3 consists of 11 residues. This chain's CDR3 is CASCTGNEQFF. In nucleotides, the CDR3 is TGTGCCAGTTGTACGGGAAATGAGCAGTTCTTC.